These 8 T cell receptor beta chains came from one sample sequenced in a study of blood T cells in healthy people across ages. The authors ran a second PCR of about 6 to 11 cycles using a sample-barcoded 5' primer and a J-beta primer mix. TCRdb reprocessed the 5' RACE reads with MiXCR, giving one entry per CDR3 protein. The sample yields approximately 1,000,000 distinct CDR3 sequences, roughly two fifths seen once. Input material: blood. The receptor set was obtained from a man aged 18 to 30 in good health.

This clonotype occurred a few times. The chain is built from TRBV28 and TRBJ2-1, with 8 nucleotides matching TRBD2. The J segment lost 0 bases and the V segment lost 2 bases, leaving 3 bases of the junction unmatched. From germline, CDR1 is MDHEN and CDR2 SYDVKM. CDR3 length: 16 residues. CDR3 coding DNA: TGTGCCAGCAGTTTAATAGCGGGGCTCTCCTACAATGAGCAGTTCTTC. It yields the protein CASSLIAGLSYNEQFF.

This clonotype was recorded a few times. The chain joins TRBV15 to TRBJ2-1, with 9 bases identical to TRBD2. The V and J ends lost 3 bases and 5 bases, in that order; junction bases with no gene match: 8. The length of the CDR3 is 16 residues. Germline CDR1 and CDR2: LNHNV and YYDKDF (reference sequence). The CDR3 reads CATSRGVGTSNNEQFF. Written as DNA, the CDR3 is TGTGCCACCAGCAGGGGGGTAGGGACTAGCAACAATGAGCAGTTCTTC.

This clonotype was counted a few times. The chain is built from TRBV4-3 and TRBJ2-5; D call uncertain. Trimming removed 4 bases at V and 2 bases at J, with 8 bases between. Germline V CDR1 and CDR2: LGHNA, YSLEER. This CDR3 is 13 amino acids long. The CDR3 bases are TGCGCCAGCAGCCCCCGGGTTCAAGAGACCCAGTACTTC. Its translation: CASSPRVQETQYF.

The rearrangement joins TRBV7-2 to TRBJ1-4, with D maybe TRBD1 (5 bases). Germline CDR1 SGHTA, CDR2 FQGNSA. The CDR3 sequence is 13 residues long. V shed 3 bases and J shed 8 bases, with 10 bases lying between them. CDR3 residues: CASSFGAREKLFF. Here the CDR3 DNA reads TGTGCCAGCAGCTTCGGGGCGCGCGAAAAACTGTTTTTT.

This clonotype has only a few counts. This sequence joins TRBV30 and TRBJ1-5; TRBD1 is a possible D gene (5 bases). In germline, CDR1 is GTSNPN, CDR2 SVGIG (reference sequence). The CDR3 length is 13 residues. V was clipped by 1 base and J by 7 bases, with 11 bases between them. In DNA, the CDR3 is TGTGCCTGGAGTGCCCCGACAGCGCAGCCCCAGCATTTT. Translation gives CAWSAPTAQPQHF.

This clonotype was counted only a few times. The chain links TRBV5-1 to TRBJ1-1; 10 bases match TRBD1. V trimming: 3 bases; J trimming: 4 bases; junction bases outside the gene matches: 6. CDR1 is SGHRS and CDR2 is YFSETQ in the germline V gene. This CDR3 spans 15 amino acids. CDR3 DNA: TGCGCCAGCAGCTGGATGGGACAGGGGTCCACTGAAGCTTTCTTT. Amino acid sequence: CASSWMGQGSTEAFF.

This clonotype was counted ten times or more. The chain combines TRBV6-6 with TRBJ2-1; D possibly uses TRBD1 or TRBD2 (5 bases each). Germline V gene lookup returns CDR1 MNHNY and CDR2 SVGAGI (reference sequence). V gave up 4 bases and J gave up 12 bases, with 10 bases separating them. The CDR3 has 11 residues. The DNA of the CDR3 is TGTGCCAGCAGTTGGGACCGTCTGCAGTTCTTC. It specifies CASSWDRLQFF.

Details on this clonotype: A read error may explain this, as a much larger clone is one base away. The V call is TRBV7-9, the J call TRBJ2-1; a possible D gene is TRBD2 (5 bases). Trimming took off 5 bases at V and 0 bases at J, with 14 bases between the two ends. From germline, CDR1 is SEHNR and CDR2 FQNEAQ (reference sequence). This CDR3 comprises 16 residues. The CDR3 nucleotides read TGTGCCAGCAGCAACTACGGGGATAGCTCCTACAATGAGCAGTTCTTC. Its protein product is CASSNYGDSSYNEQFF. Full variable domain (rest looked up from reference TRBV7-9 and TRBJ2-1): DTGVSQNPRHKITKRGQNVTFRCDPISEHNRLYWYRQTLGQGPEFLTYFQNEAQLEKSRLLSDRFSAERPKGSFSTLEIQRTEQGDSAMYLCASSNYGDSSYNEQFFGPGTRLTVL.